Listed below are T cell receptor beta chains from one sample, sequenced in a study of neurological immune-mediated disorders. MiXCR was run by TCRdb on the 5' RACE reads, yielding one entry per CDR3 protein. The data hold 95,000 to 110,000 distinct CDR3 sequences, with under 14% observed a single time. Material: PBMCs. All receptors derive from a female donor with HTLV-1-associated myelopathy (HAM/TSP). CDR3s include the opening cysteine and the closing phenylalanine or tryptophan. Each record gives: CDR3 protein, CDR3 DNA, clone size, V gene, D gene, J gene. The D gene is left open where the match is weak. For some rows the clone size is stated as once, few or many, or as a class when expanded; others skip it.

CASTSRGTEGAEQYF | TGCGCCAGCACCTCCCGAGGGACAGAAGGAGCCGAGCAGTACTTC | many | TRBV5-1 | TRBD1 | TRBJ2-7
CASQDRTLNNSPLHF | TGTGCCAGCCAGGACAGGACCCTTAATAATTCACCCCTCCACTTT | many | TRBV6-5 | TRBD1 | TRBJ1-6
CSARVNPTPVDTQYF | TGCAGTGCTAGAGTTAATCCGACTCCCGTAGATACGCAGTATTTT | many | TRBV20-1 | - | TRBJ2-3
CSAMKGGYGQYF | TGTAGTGCTATGAAAGGGGGTTACGGGCAGTACTTC | - | TRBV20-1 | - | TRBJ2-7
CASSYSPGGNYEQYF | TGTGCCAGCAGTTACTCACCGGGTGGGAACTACGAGCAGTACTTC | few | TRBV6-2/TRBV6-3 | - | TRBJ2-7
CASSLAEGEPQHF | TGTGCCAGCAGCTTAGCCGAGGGCGAGCCCCAGCATTTT | - | TRBV11-2 | - | TRBJ1-5
CASSFETGREQYF | TGTGCCAGCAGCTTCGAGACAGGGCGCGAGCAGTACTTC | many | TRBV6-5 | TRBD1 | TRBJ2-7
CASSPQLDSTGELFF | TGTGCCAGCAGTCCACAATTGGACAGCACCGGGGAGCTGTTTTTT | few | TRBV6-2/TRBV6-3 | - | TRBJ2-2
CASGLVRSSGDTGELFF | TGTGCTAGTGGTTTGGTACGGTCTAGCGGAGACACCGGGGAGCTGTTTTTT | many | TRBV12-5 | TRBD2 | TRBJ2-2
CASSFHGTGSYEQYF | TGTGCCAGCTCTTTCCACGGGACGGGGTCCTACGAGCAGTACTTC | many | TRBV12-3/TRBV12-4 | - | TRBJ2-7
CASSLVGQGYNEQFF | TGTGCCAGCAGCTTAGTAGGACAGGGCTACAATGAGCAGTTCTTC | many | TRBV7-2 | TRBD1 | TRBJ2-1
CAYIPGPGHINEQFF | TGTGCCTATATCCCAGGCCCAGGACATATCAATGAGCAGTTCTTC | once | TRBV19 | - | TRBJ2-1
CASSYRVGPYERYF | TGTGCCAGCAGTTACCGGGTAGGACCCTACGAGCGGTACTTC | - | TRBV6-5 | - | TRBJ2-7
CASSKTPKVTTGELFF | TGTGCCAGCAGCAAAACCCCCAAGGTAACCACCGGGGAGCTGTTTTTT | many | TRBV21-1 | - | TRBJ2-2
CASSSSSAPGEDTQYF | TGTGCCAGCAGCTCCTCCTCGGCCCCGGGGGAGGATACGCAGTATTTT | few | TRBV7-2 | - | TRBJ2-3
CAISDGRRVNEQFF | TGTGCCATCAGTGACGGGCGAAGGGTGAATGAGCAGTTCTTC | many | TRBV10-3 | - | TRBJ2-1
CASSFIGGTYEQYF | TGTGCCAGCAGCTTCATCGGGGGTACCTACGAGCAGTACTTC | many | TRBV7-6 | - | TRBJ2-7
CASRDRDRGSQGPQHF | TGTGCCAGCAGAGACCGGGACAGGGGCTCCCAGGGGCCCCAGCATTTT | many | TRBV28 | TRBD1 | TRBJ1-5
CASSLGGRGGELFF | TGCGCCAGCAGCTTGGGAGGGCGCGGCGGGGAGCTGTTTTTT | many | TRBV5-1 | - | TRBJ2-2
CASSVGGITDTQYF | TGTGCCAGCAGCGTAGGAGGGATCACAGATACGCAGTATTTT | many | TRBV9 | - | TRBJ2-3
CASSLGQGGSMNTEAFF | TGTGCCAGCTCCCTCGGACAGGGAGGTAGTATGAACACTGAAGCTTTCTTT | many | TRBV18 | TRBD1 | TRBJ1-1
CASSTAGYEQYF | TGTGCCAGCAGCACAGCGGGATACGAGCAGTACTTC | many | TRBV7-2 | TRBD2 | TRBJ2-7
CASSLLGQGALTEAFF | TGTGCCAGCAGTTTATTGGGACAGGGGGCATTGACTGAAGCTTTCTTT | many | TRBV28 | TRBD1 | TRBJ1-1
CASSERDRGRYEQYF | TGTGCCAGCAGCGAAAGGGACAGGGGGCGGTACGAGCAGTACTTC | many | TRBV11-2 | TRBD1 | TRBJ2-7
CASTHARGGASYEQFF | TGCGCCAGTACCCACGCTAGAGGGGGCGCCTCATACGAGCAGTTCTTC | many | TRBV5-1 | TRBD1 | TRBJ2-1
CAISESVVSTGELFF | TGTGCCATCAGTGAGTCCGTCGTGAGCACCGGGGAGCTGTTTTTT | many | TRBV10-3 | - | TRBJ2-2
CSAIELGGGSTDTQYF | TGCAGTGCTATCGAGCTAGGGGGGGGAAGCACAGATACGCAGTATTTT | many | TRBV20-1 | - | TRBJ2-3
CSAHPDRGGDYGYTF | TGCAGTGCTCATCCGGACAGGGGAGGGGACTATGGCTACACCTTC | many | TRBV20-1 | TRBD1 | TRBJ1-2
CASSLPGKLFF | TGTGCCAGCAGCTTGCCTGGAAAACTGTTTTTT | many | TRBV7-9 | - | TRBJ1-4
CASSRGRAETQYF | TGTGCCAGCAGTCGAGGAAGGGCGGAGACCCAGTACTTC | many | TRBV6-5 | - | TRBJ2-5
CASSLEWTSGAYYEQYF | TGTGCCAGCAGCTTAGAATGGACTAGCGGAGCATACTACGAGCAGTACTTC | - | TRBV7-8 | TRBD2 | TRBJ2-7
CATSRDRGWGIKLFF | TGTGCCACCAGCAGAGATCGGGGGTGGGGGATTAAACTGTTTTTT | many | TRBV15 | - | TRBJ1-4
CASSQVTAGAHRAKNIQYF | TGTGCCAGCAGCCAAGTGACAGCGGGGGCACATCGAGCCAAAAACATTCAGTACTTC | many | TRBV14 | TRBD2 | TRBJ2-4
CASSVGAATNEKLFF | TGTGCCAGCAGCGTAGGCGCCGCAACTAATGAAAAACTGTTTTTT | many | TRBV9 | - | TRBJ1-4
CSASPRSETQYF | TGCAGTGCTAGTCCCCGGTCAGAGACCCAGTACTTC | many | TRBV20-1 | - | TRBJ2-5
CASSLVDRGYSPLHF | TGCGCCAGCAGCTTGGTTGACAGGGGGTATTCACCCCTCCACTTT | many | TRBV5-1 | TRBD1 | TRBJ1-6
CVSSFGNTGARDIQYF | TGCGTCAGCAGCTTCGGAAACACAGGGGCTCGGGACATTCAGTACTTC | - | TRBV5-1 | TRBD1 | TRBJ2-4
CASSQEGLRLGTDTQYF | TGTGCCAGCAGCCAAGAAGGCCTGCGTTTGGGCACAGATACGCAGTATTTT | many | TRBV3-1 | - | TRBJ2-3
CASSPYFSGDLADTQYF | TGTGCCAGCAGTCCTTATTTTAGCGGGGATCTTGCAGATACGCAGTATTTT | many | TRBV6-1 | TRBD2 | TRBJ2-3
CASSLNEKLFF | TGTGCCAGCAGTTTAAATGAAAAACTGTTTTTT | many | TRBV12-3/TRBV12-4 | - | TRBJ1-4
CASSETGINQPQHF | TGTGCCAGCAGCGAGACAGGGATCAATCAGCCCCAGCATTTT | many | TRBV28 | TRBD1 | TRBJ1-5
CASSLWGTALREQFF | TGTGCCAGCAGCTTGTGGGGGACTGCCTTGAGAGAGCAGTTCTTC | many | TRBV7-2 | - | TRBJ2-1
CACSGGLNEKLFF | TGCGCCTGCTCGGGGGGCCTTAATGAAAAACTGTTTTTT | many | TRBV5-1 | - | TRBJ1-4
CASSPQGGSLYNEQFF | TGCGCCAGCAGCCCCCAGGGAGGGAGCCTATACAATGAGCAGTTCTTC | - | TRBV5-1 | TRBD2 | TRBJ2-1